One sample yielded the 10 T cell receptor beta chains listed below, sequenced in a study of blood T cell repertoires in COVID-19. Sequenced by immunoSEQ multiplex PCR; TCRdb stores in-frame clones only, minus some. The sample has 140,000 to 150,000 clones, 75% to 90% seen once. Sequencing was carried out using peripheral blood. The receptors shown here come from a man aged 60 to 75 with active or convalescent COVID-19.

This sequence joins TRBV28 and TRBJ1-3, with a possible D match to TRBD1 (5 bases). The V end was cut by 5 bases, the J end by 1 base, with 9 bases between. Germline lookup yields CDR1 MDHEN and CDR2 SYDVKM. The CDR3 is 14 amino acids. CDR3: CASSTRESGNTIYF. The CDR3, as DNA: TGTGCCAGCAGTACCAGGGAATCTGGAAACACCATATATTTT.

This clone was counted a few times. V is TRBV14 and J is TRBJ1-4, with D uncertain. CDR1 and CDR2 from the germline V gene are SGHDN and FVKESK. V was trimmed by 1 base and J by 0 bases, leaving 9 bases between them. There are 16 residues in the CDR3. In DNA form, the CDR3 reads TGTGCCAGCAGCCAAGCGGGTAAGACAACTAATGAAAAACTGTTTTTT. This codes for CASSQAGKTTNEKLFF.

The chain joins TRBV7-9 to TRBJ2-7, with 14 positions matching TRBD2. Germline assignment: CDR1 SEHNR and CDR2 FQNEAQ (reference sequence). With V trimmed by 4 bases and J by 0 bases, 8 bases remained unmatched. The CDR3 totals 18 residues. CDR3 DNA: TGTGCCAGCAGCTCGGGACTAGCGGGAGACAGTTCCTCCTACGAGCAGTACTTC. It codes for CASSSGLAGDSSSYEQYF.

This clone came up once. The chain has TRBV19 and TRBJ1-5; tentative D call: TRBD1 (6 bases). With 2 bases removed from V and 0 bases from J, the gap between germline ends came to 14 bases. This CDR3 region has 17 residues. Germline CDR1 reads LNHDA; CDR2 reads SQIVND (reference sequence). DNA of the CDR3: TGTGCCAGTAGTATAAGGGGGAGCACGCTTAGCAATCAGCCCCAGCATTTT. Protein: CASSIRGSTLSNQPQHF.

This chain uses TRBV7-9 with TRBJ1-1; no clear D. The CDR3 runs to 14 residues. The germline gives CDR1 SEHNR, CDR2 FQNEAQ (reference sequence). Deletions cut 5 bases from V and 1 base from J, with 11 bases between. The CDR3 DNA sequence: TGTGCCAGCAGCCCTCAGATACAGAACACTGAAGCTTTCTTT. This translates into CASSPQIQNTEAFF.

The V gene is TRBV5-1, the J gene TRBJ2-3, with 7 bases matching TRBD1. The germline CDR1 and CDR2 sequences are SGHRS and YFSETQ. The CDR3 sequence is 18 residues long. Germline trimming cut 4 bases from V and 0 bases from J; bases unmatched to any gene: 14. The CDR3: CASSTGTATVASTDTQYF. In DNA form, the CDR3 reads TGCGCCAGCAGCACCGGGACAGCTACGGTCGCTAGCACAGATACGCAGTATTTT.

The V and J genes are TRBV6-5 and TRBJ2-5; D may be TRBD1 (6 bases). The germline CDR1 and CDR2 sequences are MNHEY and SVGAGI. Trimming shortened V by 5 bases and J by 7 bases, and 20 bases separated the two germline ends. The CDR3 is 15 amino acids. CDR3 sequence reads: CASSTRDTSFGTQYF. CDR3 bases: TGTGCCAGCAGTACCCGGGACACCTCTTTCGGGACCCAGTACTTC.

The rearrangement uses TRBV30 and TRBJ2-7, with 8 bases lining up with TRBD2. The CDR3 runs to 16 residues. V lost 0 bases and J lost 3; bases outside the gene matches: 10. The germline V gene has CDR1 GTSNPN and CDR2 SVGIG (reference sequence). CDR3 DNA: TGTGCCTGGAGTGTGTTAGCGGGGCCGCGTGGCTACGAGCAGTACTTC. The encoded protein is CAWSVLAGPRGYEQYF.

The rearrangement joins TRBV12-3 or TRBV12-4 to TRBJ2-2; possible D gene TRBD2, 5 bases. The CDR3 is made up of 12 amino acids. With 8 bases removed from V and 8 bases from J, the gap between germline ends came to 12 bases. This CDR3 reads CASRTLGGELFF. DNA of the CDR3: TGTGCCAGCCGCACACTAGGGGGGGAGCTGTTTTTT.

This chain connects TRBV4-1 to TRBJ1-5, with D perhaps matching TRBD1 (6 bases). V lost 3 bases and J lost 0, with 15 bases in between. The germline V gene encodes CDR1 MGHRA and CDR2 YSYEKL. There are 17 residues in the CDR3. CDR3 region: CASSQARTDLSNQPQHF. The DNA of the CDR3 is TGCGCCAGCAGCCAGGCCCGGACAGACCTTAGCAATCAGCCCCAGCATTTT.